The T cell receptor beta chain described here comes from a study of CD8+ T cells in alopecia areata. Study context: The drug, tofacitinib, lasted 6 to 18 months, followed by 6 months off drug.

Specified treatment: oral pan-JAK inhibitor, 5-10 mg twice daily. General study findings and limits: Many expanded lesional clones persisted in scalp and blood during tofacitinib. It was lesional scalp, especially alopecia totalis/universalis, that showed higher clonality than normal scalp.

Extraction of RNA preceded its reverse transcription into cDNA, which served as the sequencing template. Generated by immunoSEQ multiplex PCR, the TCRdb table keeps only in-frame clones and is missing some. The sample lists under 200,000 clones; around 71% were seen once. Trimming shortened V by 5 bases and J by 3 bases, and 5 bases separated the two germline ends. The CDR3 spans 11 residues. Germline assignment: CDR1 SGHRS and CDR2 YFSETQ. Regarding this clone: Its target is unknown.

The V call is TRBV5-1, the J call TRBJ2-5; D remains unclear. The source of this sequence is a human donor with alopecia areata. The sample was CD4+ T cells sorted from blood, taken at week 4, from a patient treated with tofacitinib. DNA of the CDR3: TGCGCCAGCAGTTCCAAAGAGACCCAGTACTTC. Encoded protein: CASSSKETQYF. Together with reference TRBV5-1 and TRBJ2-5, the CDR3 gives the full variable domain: KAGVTQTPRYLIKTRGQQVTLSCSPISGHRSVSWYQQTPGQGLQFLFEYFSETQRNKGNFPGRFSGRQFSNSRSEMNVSTLELGDSALYLCASSSKETQYFGPGTRLLVL.